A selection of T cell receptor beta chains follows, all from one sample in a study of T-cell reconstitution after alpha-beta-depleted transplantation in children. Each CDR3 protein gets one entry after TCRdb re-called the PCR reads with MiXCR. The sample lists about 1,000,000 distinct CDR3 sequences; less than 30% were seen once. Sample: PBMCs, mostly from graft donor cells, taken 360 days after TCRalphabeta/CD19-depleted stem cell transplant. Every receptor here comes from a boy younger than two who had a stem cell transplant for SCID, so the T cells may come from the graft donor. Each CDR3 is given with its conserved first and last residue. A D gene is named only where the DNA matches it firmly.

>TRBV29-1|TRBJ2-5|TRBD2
CSVYPYEPGLAGESQETQYF
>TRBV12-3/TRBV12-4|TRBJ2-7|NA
CASSFSRDYEQYF
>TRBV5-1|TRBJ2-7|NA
CASSLAPDSYEQYF
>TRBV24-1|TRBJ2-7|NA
CATSESGPRYEQYF
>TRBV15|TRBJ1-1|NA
CATSRGGRREDTEAFF
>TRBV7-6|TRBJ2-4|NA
CASSLGMGRENIQYF
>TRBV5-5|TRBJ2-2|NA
CASSLPRLPQVNTGELFF
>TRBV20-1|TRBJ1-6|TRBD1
CSAGSDRENSPLHF
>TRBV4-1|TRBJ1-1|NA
CASSQADSSTNTEAFF
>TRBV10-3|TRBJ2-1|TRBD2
CAISSKVLAGSYNEQFF
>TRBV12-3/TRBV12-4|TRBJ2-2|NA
CASSSFGLNTGELFF
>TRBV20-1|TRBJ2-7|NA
CSGARDSAHYYEQYF
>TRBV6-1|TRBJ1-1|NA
CASSTHIRGTEAFF
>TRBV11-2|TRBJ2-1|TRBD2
CASSRVRGDNEQFF
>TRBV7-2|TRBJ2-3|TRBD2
CASSLLGRGGTDTQYF
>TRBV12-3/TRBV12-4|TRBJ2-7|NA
CASSLYIHEQYF
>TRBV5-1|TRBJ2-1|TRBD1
CASSYGQGPYNEQFF
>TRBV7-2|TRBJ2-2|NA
CASSLIRGAGELFF
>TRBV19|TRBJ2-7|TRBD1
CASSRGGQGAHEQYF
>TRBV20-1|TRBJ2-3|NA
CSARVGPWLGTDTQYF
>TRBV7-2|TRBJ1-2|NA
CASSLAVRGYTF
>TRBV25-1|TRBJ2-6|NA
CASSEASGANVLTF
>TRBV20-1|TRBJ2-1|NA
CCARVRGALTYNEQFF
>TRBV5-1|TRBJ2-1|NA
CASSMDNEQFF
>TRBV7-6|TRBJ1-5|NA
CASSSNSNQPQHF
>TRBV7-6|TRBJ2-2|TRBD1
CASSLKGTGVRFNTGELFF
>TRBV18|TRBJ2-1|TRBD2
CASSLTSGVNSEQFF
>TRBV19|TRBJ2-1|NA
CASSMAGTQNEQFF
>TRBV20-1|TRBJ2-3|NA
CSARPTGHLTDTQYF
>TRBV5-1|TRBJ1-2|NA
CASSTSGDGYTF
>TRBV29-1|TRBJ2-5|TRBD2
CSVEARGQETQYF
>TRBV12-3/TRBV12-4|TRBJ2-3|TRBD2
CASSPGLAGADTDTQYF
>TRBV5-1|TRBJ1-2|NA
CASSLAEAGISNYGYTF
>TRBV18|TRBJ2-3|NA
CASSPVTWTVSTDTQYF
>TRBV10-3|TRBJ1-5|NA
CAISESLGHQPQHF
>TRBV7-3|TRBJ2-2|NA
CASSLRAVGTGELFF
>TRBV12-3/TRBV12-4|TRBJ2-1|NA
CASSISGEQFF
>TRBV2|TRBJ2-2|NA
CASSEVAELFF
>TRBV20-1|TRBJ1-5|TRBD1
CSARGLQGGNQPQHF
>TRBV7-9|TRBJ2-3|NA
CASSLHWTVTDTQYF
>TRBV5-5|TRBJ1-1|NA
CASSLRQGPTEAFF
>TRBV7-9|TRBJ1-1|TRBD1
CASSSRGRTTEAFF
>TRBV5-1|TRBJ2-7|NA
CASSTDRWDYEQYF
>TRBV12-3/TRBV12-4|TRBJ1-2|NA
CASSYWQNLLGYTF
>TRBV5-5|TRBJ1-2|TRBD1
CASSLRTGAGYTF